These 13 T cell receptor beta chains were all obtained from the same sample, sequenced in a study of cytomegalovirus exposure and HLA in healthy donors. The repertoire was sequenced with immunoSEQ multiplex PCR; TCRdb's copy has only in-frame clones and lacks some. The sample lists approximately 150,000 clones; roughly nine tenths were seen once. Input material: PBMCs. The receptors stem from a man younger than 35 in good health and CMV-seronegative.

V usage is TRBV19 and J usage is TRBJ2-7, with D maybe TRBD1 (5 bases). V lost 1 base and J lost 5, with 9 bases in between. The CDR3 covers 13 residues. Germline values: CDR1 LNHDA, CDR2 SQIVND (reference sequence). CDR3 loop: CASSIGQKNEQYF. Here the CDR3 DNA reads TGTGCCAGTAGTATAGGACAGAAAAACGAGCAGTACTTC. The full variable domain, with the rest looked up from reference TRBV19 and TRBJ2-7, is DGGITQSPKYLFRKEGQNVTLSCEQNLNHDAMYWYRQDPGQGLRLIYYSQIVNDFQKGDIAEGYSVSREKKESFPLTVTSAQKNPTAFYLCASSIGQKNEQYFGPGTRLTVT.

This chain uses TRBV9 with TRBJ1-1, with TRBD1 identical over 9 bases. CDR1 is SGDLS and CDR2 is YYNGEE in the germline V gene. The V segment lost 3 bases and the J segment 1 base; nucleotides outside the gene matches: 7. The CDR3 extends over 16 amino acids. CDR3 amino acids: CASSAGQGGSNTEAFF. Written as DNA, the CDR3 is TGTGCCAGCAGCGCGGGACAGGGTGGGTCGAACACTGAAGCTTTCTTT.

This clone was recorded only once. The chain joins TRBV11-1 to TRBJ2-5; D is uncertain. V lost 3 bases and J lost 5, with 13 bases in between. Germline V lookup: CDR1 SGHAT, CDR2 FQDESV (reference sequence). The length of the CDR3 is 14 residues. Here the CDR3 DNA reads TGTGCCAGCAGCTTTAGCCGACCCGAGGAGACCCAGTACTTC. Its protein is CASSFSRPEETQYF.

The V and J genes are TRBV7-9 and TRBJ1-2; 7 bases match TRBD1. The CDR3 has 15 residues. The V gene's germline CDR1 is SEHNR and CDR2 FQNEAQ (reference sequence). V lost 5 bases, J lost 6 bases, and 12 bases stayed unmatched. CDR3 DNA: TGTGCCAGCAGCCCCACCCGACAGGGAGGAGATGGCTACACCTTC. Encoded protein: CASSPTRQGGDGYTF.

This rearrangement joins TRBV5-1 to TRBJ2-1, with D perhaps TRBD1 (6 bases). Looked up from germline, CDR1 is SGHRS and CDR2 is YFSETQ. V shed 4 bases and J shed 0 bases, with 11 bases lying between them. The CDR3 runs 15 residues. DNA of the CDR3: TGCGCCAGCAGCCCTGGACAGAGCTCCTACAATGAGCAGTTCTTC. It specifies CASSPGQSSYNEQFF.

The chain links TRBV5-1 to TRBJ1-4; tentative D call: TRBD1 (5 bases). The germline V gene has CDR1 SGHRS and CDR2 YFSETQ. V gave up 4 bases and J gave up 8 bases, with 15 bases separating them. CDR3 length: 14 amino acids. CDR3 in amino acids: CASSRDFMYEKLFF. The DNA of the CDR3 is TGCGCCAGCAGCCGGGACTTTATGTACGAAAAACTGTTTTTT.

The rearrangement links TRBV5-5 to TRBJ2-7, with D maybe TRBD2 (5 bases). The germline gives CDR1 SGHKS, CDR2 YYEKEE (reference sequence). The CDR3 sequence is 14 residues long. The V end was cut by 5 bases, the J end by 3 bases, with 15 bases between. The CDR3 sequence: CASSPLTGNYEQYF. DNA for the CDR3: TGTGCCAGCAGTCCTTTGACGGGAAACTACGAGCAGTACTTC.

V is TRBV6-6 and J is TRBJ2-7, with 9 bases that match TRBD1. Per the germline V gene, CDR1 is MNHNY and CDR2 is SVGAGI (reference sequence). The CDR3 runs 15 residues. The V segment lost 1 base and the J segment 6 bases; nucleotides outside the gene matches: 7. Written as DNA, the CDR3 is TGTGCCAGCAGTTACTTTGGGACAGGGTTAGGCGAGCAGTACTTC. It specifies CASSYFGTGLGEQYF.

The CDR3 sequence is CASHQGARGNQPQHF. For the CDR3, the DNA is TGTGCCAGCCATCAGGGGGCCAGGGGCAATCAGCCCCAGCATTTT. This chain uses TRBV2 with TRBJ1-5; 8 bases agree with TRBD1. J gave up 2 bases and V 8 bases, and 8 bases lay outside the gene matches. Germline CDR1 and CDR2: SNHLY and FYNNEI. This CDR3 has 15 amino acids.

This chain joins TRBV5-1 and TRBJ2-3; the match to TRBD1 covers 8 bases. This CDR3 has 15 residues. Germline V gene lookup returns CDR1 SGHRS and CDR2 YFSETQ. The V segment lost 7 bases and the J segment 7 bases; nucleotides outside the gene matches: 14. CDR3: CASFGGGQEAYTQYF. The DNA of the CDR3 is TGCGCCAGCTTTGGTGGGGGACAGGAGGCTTATACGCAGTATTTT. The variable domain in full, completed from reference TRBV5-1 and TRBJ2-3, reads KAGVTQTPRYLIKTRGQQVTLSCSPISGHRSVSWYQQTPGQGLQFLFEYFSETQRNKGNFPGRFSGRQFSNSRSEMNVSTLELGDSALYLCASFGGGQEAYTQYFGPGTRLTVL.

The genes are TRBV7-9 and TRBJ1-5; D call uncertain. Germline V CDR1 and CDR2: SEHNR, FQNEAQ (reference sequence). Between the trimmed V and J ends, which lost 1 base and 5 bases, there was a span of 9 bases. The CDR3 sequence is 14 residues long. The CDR3 spells CASSLEHGDQPQHF. For the CDR3, the DNA is TGTGCCAGCAGCTTAGAACACGGGGATCAGCCCCAGCATTTT.

This chain links TRBV5-4 with TRBJ1-2; 10 bases match TRBD1. The CDR3 covers 16 residues. CDR1 and CDR2 (germline): SGHNT, YYREEE (reference sequence). Trimming removed 2 bases from V and 7 bases from J; junction bases left unmatched: 11. CDR3 amino acids: CASSFGTGVLSGGYTF. CDR3 in DNA: TGTGCCAGCAGCTTTGGGACAGGGGTTTTAAGTGGTGGCTACACCTTC.

This chain joins TRBV2 and TRBJ2-2; TRBD2 is a possible D gene (5 bases). Germline V lookup: CDR1 SNHLY, CDR2 FYNNEI. This CDR3 has 13 amino acids. V was shortened by 5 bases and J by 6 bases, with 10 bases between the two germline ends. This chain's CDR3 is CASSPRRAGELFF. The CDR3 DNA sequence: TGTGCCAGCAGTCCAAGGCGGGCCGGGGAGCTGTTTTTT.